This entry lists 29 T cell receptor beta chains sequenced from one sample in a study of blood T cells in healthy people across ages. A J-beta primer mix and a sample-barcoded 5' primer were used in a second PCR of about 7 to 12 cycles. TCRdb recomputed calls from the 5' RACE reads with MiXCR, one row per CDR3 protein. The table lists around 1,700,000 distinct CDR3 sequences, 28% of them singletons. Sample: blood. These receptors were obtained from a woman in her twenties or thirties in good health.

This clonotype was found many times. The chain joins TRBV29-1 to TRBJ2-1; 7 bases map to TRBD1. Germline V gene lookup returns CDR1 SQVTM and CDR2 ANQGSEA. CDR3 length: 14 amino acids. V was clipped by 6 bases and J by 0 bases; unmatched bases: 5. The CDR3 nucleotides read TGCAGCGTCGAGACAGGGAGCTCCTACAATGAGCAGTTCTTC. It encodes CSVETGSSYNEQFF.

This clonotype occurred many times. V usage is TRBV4-3 and J usage is TRBJ2-7; 10 bases map to TRBD2. This CDR3 is built from 13 residues. Losses at the gene ends were 5 bases for V and 8 bases for J; bases not matched to a gene: 6. Germline V gives CDR1 LGHNA, CDR2 YSLEER. CDR3 nucleotide sequence: TGCGCCAGCAGCGGTCTAGCGGGAGCCCAGCAGTACTTC. It is translated as CASSGLAGAQQYF.

This clonotype was picked up many times. The chain carries TRBV4-3 and TRBJ2-7; TRBD2 aligns across 10 bases. V lost 3 bases to trimming and J lost 3 bases; unmatched junction nucleotides: 5. The CDR3 spans 15 residues. Germline CDR1 is LGHNA and CDR2 is YSLEER. CDR3 coding DNA: TGCGCCAGCAGCCACGTAGCGGGAGGCCTCTACGAGCAGTACTTC. Translated, it gives CASSHVAGGLYEQYF.

This clonotype was seen ten or more times. The chain links TRBV9 to TRBJ2-5, with 8 bases that match TRBD2. V dropped 0 bases and J dropped 7; count of bases not matched to a gene: 5. The CDR3 loop spans 14 amino acids. Germline V gene data show CDR1 as SGDLS and CDR2 as YYNGEE. CDR3: CASSVDGLAGTQYF. Written as DNA, the CDR3 is TGTGCCAGCAGCGTAGATGGGCTAGCGGGGACCCAGTACTTC. The variable domain in full, with the rest retrieved from reference TRBV9 and TRBJ2-5, is DSGVTQTPKHLITATGQRVTLRCSPRSGDLSVYWYQQSLDQGLQFLIQYYNGEERAKGNILERFSAQQFPDLHSELNLSSLELGDSALYFCASSVDGLAGTQYFGPGTRLLVL.

The J gene is TRBJ1-2, the V gene TRBV11-2, with D perhaps TRBD1 (6 bases). Germline V lookup: CDR1 SGHAT, CDR2 FQNNGV. The CDR3 spans 15 residues. The V end lost 4 bases, the J end lost 5 bases, and 17 bases lay between the germline ends. In DNA form, the CDR3 reads TGTGCCAGCAGCTCCCAGATTAAGGGGACATATGGCTACACCTTC. It translates to CASSSQIKGTYGYTF.

This clonotype was recorded many times. The genes are TRBV6-5 and TRBJ2-1, with D perhaps TRBD1 (7 bases). CDR3 size: 13 residues. Germline CDR1 MNHEY, CDR2 SVGAGI. Trimming pared 7 bases from V and 8 bases from J, leaving 15 bases between. Here the CDR3 reads CASKAGGRDEQFF. CDR3 DNA: TGTGCCAGCAAAGCAGGGGGGCGCGATGAGCAGTTCTTC.

This clonotype was recorded many times. The genes are TRBV6-5 and TRBJ2-1; 13 bases align to TRBD2. There are 16 residues in the CDR3. The germline V gene encodes CDR1 MNHEY and CDR2 SVGAGI. The V gene end was trimmed by 0 bases and the J gene end by 9 bases; junction bases not matched to a gene: 5. As DNA, the CDR3 is TGTGCCAGCAGTTACTCTGGCACTAGCGGGAGGGCTGAGCAGTTCTTC. Translation gives CASSYSGTSGRAEQFF.

Of note for this clonotype: It may be a read error: a sequence one base away is much more abundant. This rearrangement joins TRBV24-1 to TRBJ1-2; D is undetermined. This CDR3 spans 12 amino acids. The V gene's germline CDR1 is KGHDR and CDR2 SFDVKD. V lost 6 bases and J 0 bases, leaving 4 bases between the germline ends. This CDR3 reads CATSQSNYGYTF. CDR3 bases: TGTGCCACCAGTCAGTCTAACTATGGCTACACCTTC.

The chain combines TRBV29-1 with TRBJ1-5; D is unclear. Germline assignment: CDR1 SQVTM and CDR2 ANQGSEA. The CDR3 sequence is 13 residues long. Between the trimmed V and J ends, which lost 4 bases and 4 bases, there was a span of 11 bases. This CDR3 is CSVVVNPNQPQHF. The CDR3 bases are TGCAGCGTTGTTGTCAACCCGAATCAGCCCCAGCATTTT.

This clonotype was seen a few times. This chain joins TRBV3-1 and TRBJ1-2, with 11 bases identical to TRBD1. Per germline, CDR1 LGHDT and CDR2 YNNKEL (reference sequence). CDR3 length: 15 amino acids. The ends lost 3 bases at V and 7 bases at J; junction bases unmatched: 7. In nucleotides, the CDR3 is TGTGCCAGCAGCCATTCTGGACAGGGGGCCGGTGGCTACACCTTC. Protein product: CASSHSGQGAGGYTF.

CDR3 amino acids: CASSVEGSSYNEQYF. CDR3 DNA sequence: TGTGCCAGCAGCGTTGAGGGGAGCTCCTACAATGAGCAGTACTTC. The V call is TRBV9, the J call TRBJ2-1; D may match TRBD1 or TRBD2 (5 bases each). The DNA matches TRBJ2-7 better at its end, which makes the J call doubtful. The CDR3 extends over 15 amino acids. Germline V lookup: CDR1 SGDLS, CDR2 YYNGEE.

The sample holds a few counts of this clonotype. V is TRBV5-1 and J is TRBJ2-7; D possibly matches TRBD1 or TRBD2 (6 bases each). The CDR3 runs to 16 residues. Germline assignment: CDR1 SGHRS and CDR2 YFSETQ. V gave up 0 bases and J gave up 1 base, with 14 bases separating them. DNA of the CDR3: TGCGCCAGCAGCTTGGAGGGCGGGACACCTTCCTACGAGCAGTACTTC. Translated: CASSLEGGTPSYEQYF.

The J gene is TRBJ2-7, the V gene TRBV14; D unclear. V lost 4 bases to trimming and J lost 0 bases, with 10 bases between them. The CDR3 is 14 amino acids. Germline values: CDR1 SGHDN, CDR2 FVKESK. The CDR3 nucleotides read TGTGCCAGCAGCCGATTCAAGGGCTCCTACGAGCAGTACTTC. Its protein product is CASSRFKGSYEQYF.

CDR3 bases: TGTGCCAGCACCGATGGACTAGCGGACACCTACGAGCAGTACTTC. Translated: CASTDGLADTYEQYF. This chain connects TRBV6-2 or TRBV6-3 to TRBJ2-7; 10 bases map to TRBD2. The trim removed 7 bases at V and 2 bases at J, leaving 8 bases unmatched. The germline gives CDR1 MNHEY, CDR2 SVGEGT. The CDR3 has 15 residues.

This clonotype came up many times. V gene TRBV7-2 combines with J gene TRBJ1-2; D perhaps matches TRBD1 (6 bases). The length of the CDR3 is 14 residues. V lost 4 bases, J lost 8 bases, and 17 bases lay in between. In germline, CDR1 is SGHTA, CDR2 FQGNSA. CDR3 protein: CASSSQGSGGGYTF. CDR3 bases: TGTGCCAGCAGCTCCCAGGGGTCCGGGGGAGGCTACACCTTC.

The sample holds a few counts of this clonotype. V usage is TRBV10-3 and J usage is TRBJ2-1; 11 nucleotides align to TRBD2. The trim removed 9 bases at V and 6 bases at J, leaving 4 bases unmatched. The CDR3 consists of 13 residues. The germline gives CDR1 ENHRY, CDR2 SYGVKD. The chain's CDR3 is CAIASGGINEQFF. CDR3 bases: TGTGCCATAGCTAGCGGGGGGATCAATGAGCAGTTCTTC.

This clonotype has a count of ten or more. The V gene is TRBV10-3, the J gene TRBJ2-7; D not certain. V was shortened by 2 bases and J by 0 bases, with 11 bases between the two germline ends. The germline V gene has CDR1 ENHRY and CDR2 SYGVKD. This CDR3 region has 15 residues. The CDR3 loop reads CAISEPSDSSYEQYF. The CDR3 DNA sequence: TGTGCCATCAGTGAGCCCTCTGATAGCTCCTACGAGCAGTACTTC.

This clonotype was recorded at least ten times. A much larger clone lies one base from this, so it may be a read error. V usage is TRBV12-3 or TRBV12-4 and J usage is TRBJ2-5; a possible D gene is TRBD2 (7 bases). This CDR3 spans 16 amino acids. The CDR3 protein is CASSFDRIGGAEIQYF. The CDR3 region has the DNA TGTGCCAGCAGTTTTGACAGGATTGGGGGGGCCGAGATCCAGTACTTC.

This chain connects TRBV7-2 to TRBJ1-5; TRBD1 agrees at 7 bases. Germline V gene sequence: CDR1 SGHTA, CDR2 FQGNSA. The CDR3 is made up of 14 amino acids. The V gene end was trimmed by 6 bases and the J gene end by 4 bases; junction bases not matched to a gene: 6. DNA of the CDR3: TGTGCCAGCAGTTCTAGGGGGCGTAATCAGCCCCAGCATTTT. Protein product: CASSSRGRNQPQHF.

The V and J genes are TRBV7-2 and TRBJ2-5; possible D gene TRBD2, 6 bases. The CDR3 spans 15 residues. The V gene lost 5 bases and the J gene lost 4 bases, with 17 bases spanning the gap. Germline assignment: CDR1 SGHTA and CDR2 FQGNSA. This CDR3 is CASSHNRRGGETQYF. CDR3 DNA sequence: TGTGCCAGCAGCCATAACAGGCGGGGCGGAGAGACCCAGTACTTC. The variable domain in full, with the rest retrieved from reference TRBV7-2 and TRBJ2-5, is GAGVSQSPSNKVTEKGKDVELRCDPISGHTALYWYRQSLGQGLEFLIYFQGNSAPDKSGLPSDRFSAERTGGSVSTLTIQRTQQEDSAVYLCASSHNRRGGETQYFGPGTRLLVL.

This clonotype appeared a few times. The chain is built from TRBV7-9 and TRBJ1-2, with D uncertain. Germline V gene lookup returns CDR1 SEHNR and CDR2 FQNEAQ (reference sequence). Between the trimmed V and J ends, which lost 1 base and 8 bases, there was a span of 11 bases. The CDR3 extends over 13 amino acids. The CDR3 DNA follows: TGTGCCAGCAGCTTAGTGCCGGCGGAGGGCTACACCTTC. Protein product: CASSLVPAEGYTF.

This clonotype was seen only a few times. V is TRBV10-3 and J is TRBJ2-7; D assignment may be TRBD1 or TRBD2 (5 bases each). V lost 4 bases to trimming and J lost 9 bases, with 16 bases between them. Germline V gene data show CDR1 as ENHRY and CDR2 as SYGVKD. The CDR3 covers 13 residues. Written as DNA, the CDR3 is TGTGCCATCAGTGGGGACCGGTTTGGAGGGCAGTACTTC. Amino acids: CAISGDRFGGQYF.

This clonotype has a handful of counts. The chain employs TRBV6-6 and TRBJ1-1; 7 nucleotides line up with TRBD1. This CDR3 contains 14 residues. Trimming took 6 bases from V and 6 from J; bases not matched to a gene: 10. The germline V gene has CDR1 MNHNY and CDR2 SVGAGI (reference sequence). CDR3 loop: CASRKQGRWSEAFF. CDR3 DNA: TGTGCCAGCAGGAAACAGGGGAGATGGTCTGAAGCTTTCTTT.

The gene calls are TRBV6-5 and TRBJ2-2; D gene uncertain. The CDR3 length is 14 residues. Germline lookup yields CDR1 MNHEY and CDR2 SVGAGI. Trimming cost V 2 bases and J 2 bases, with 6 bases left between them. The CDR3 DNA reads as TGTGCCAGCAGTTACCAGGCTAACACCGGGGAGCTGTTTTTT. Protein sequence: CASSYQANTGELFF.

V gene TRBV12-5 combines with J gene TRBJ2-3; D not certain. Trimming left V 3 bases short and J 6 bases short, with 13 bases between. Germline CDR1 LGHNT, CDR2 FRNRAP. This CDR3 is 14 amino acids long. The CDR3 sequence: CASGFSPYGDTQYF. DNA of the CDR3: TGTGCTAGTGGTTTCTCCCCCTATGGGGATACGCAGTATTTT. The full variable domain, in which reference TRBV12-5 and TRBJ2-3 provide the parts outside the CDR3, is DARVTQTPRHKVTEMGQEVTMRCQPILGHNTVFWYRQTMMQGLELLAYFRNRAPLDDSGMPKDRFSAEMPDATLATLKIQPSEPRDSAVYFCASGFSPYGDTQYFGPGTRLTVL.

This clonotype turned up a few times. Since a much larger clone is just one base distant, this may be a read error. In DNA, the CDR3 is TGTGCCAGCAGCCAATACCCCTACGAGCAGTACTTC. This translates into CASSQYPYEQYF. This rearrangement joins TRBV3-1 to TRBJ2-7; D remains unclear. The CDR3 consists of 12 residues. Between the trimmed V and J ends, which lost 2 bases and 2 bases, there was a span of 4 bases. CDR1 is LGHDT and CDR2 is YNNKEL in the germline V gene (reference sequence).

Only a few counts were recorded for this clonotype. One end of the junction fails to match germline, which may point to a read error. For the CDR3, the DNA is TGTGCCAGCATTTACTCGAAGGGGGCAGCGTCTAATGAAAAACTGTTTTTT. It yields the protein CASIYSKGAASNEKLFF. The chain is built from TRBV6-6 and TRBJ1-4; 7 bases line up with TRBD1. The germline V gene has CDR1 MNHNY and CDR2 SVGAGI (reference sequence). This CDR3 is built from 17 residues.

The rearrangement joins TRBV7-9 to TRBJ2-1, with 12 bases matching TRBD2. This CDR3 comprises 15 residues. The germline gives CDR1 SEHNR, CDR2 FQNEAQ (reference sequence). J lost 10 bases, V lost 5 bases, and 9 bases had no gene match. CDR3 sequence: CASSRTSGESGEQFF. For the CDR3, the DNA is TGTGCCAGCAGCCGGACTAGCGGGGAGTCAGGGGAGCAGTTCTTC.

This clonotype has just a few counts. J is TRBJ2-3 and V is TRBV6-2 or TRBV6-3; D might be TRBD1 or TRBD2, each matching 6 bases. The ends were cut back, 0 bases at V and 4 bases at J, with 14 bases in the middle. Germline CDR1 reads MNHEY; CDR2 reads SVGEGT. The CDR3 loop spans 16 amino acids. The CDR3 region is CASSYSRGELADTQYF. DNA for the CDR3: TGTGCCAGCAGTTACTCGAGGGGGGAGTTGGCAGATACGCAGTATTTT.